This TCR beta chain derives from a study of graft-versus-host responses after intestinal transplantation. The overall study: Recipients uniformly received anti-thymocyte globulin induction, followed by tacrolimus and steroids for approximately 3 years.

Notes on this clone: Its antigen remains unknown.

Measured with immunoSEQ multiplex PCR; TCRdb has only the in-frame clones, and not every one. The sample includes under 25,000 clones, 82% of them seen just once. V lost 0 bases and J lost 4, with 12 bases in between. CDR3 length equals 16 residues. Germline loops: CDR1 WNHNN, CDR2 SYGVQD (reference sequence). Study conclusions and caveats: Clonal ratios of graft-versus-host to host-versus-graft in allografts were high for patients exhibiting graft-donor T cell macrochimerism.

The starting material was unstimulated CD8+ T cells sorted from spleen or lymph node cells, obtained before transplant. This clonotype was obtained from a human donor who was the organ donor for an intestinal transplant. The chain links TRBV10-1 to TRBJ2-2; D is perhaps TRBD2 (6 bases). As DNA, the CDR3 is TGCGCCAGCAGTGAGTCAACTAGCCTTGTCACCGGGGAGCTGTTTTTT. As protein: CASSESTSLVTGELFF.